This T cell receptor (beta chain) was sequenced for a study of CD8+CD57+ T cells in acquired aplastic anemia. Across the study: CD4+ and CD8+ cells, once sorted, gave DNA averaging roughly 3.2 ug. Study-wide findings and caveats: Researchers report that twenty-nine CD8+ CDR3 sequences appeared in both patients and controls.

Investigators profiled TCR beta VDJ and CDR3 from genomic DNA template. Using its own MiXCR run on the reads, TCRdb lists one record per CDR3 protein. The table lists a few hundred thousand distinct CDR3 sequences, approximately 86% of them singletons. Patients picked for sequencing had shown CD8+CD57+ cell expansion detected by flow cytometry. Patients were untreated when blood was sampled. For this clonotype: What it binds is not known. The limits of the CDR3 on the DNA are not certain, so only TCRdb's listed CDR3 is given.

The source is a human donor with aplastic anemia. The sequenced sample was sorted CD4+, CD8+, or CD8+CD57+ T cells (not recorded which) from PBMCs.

CDR3 residues: CDSSFYSCSASDQEGSGGYEQYF. This chain links TRBV7-2 with TRBJ2-7; TRBD1, the table's D call, lacks a check against the DNA. 23 amino acids form the CDR3, both terminal residues included. Germline lookup yields CDR1 SGHTA and CDR2 FQGNSA.